The present T cell receptor (beta chain) was sequenced within a study of cytotoxic CD8 clonotypes in ibrutinib-treated CLL. General study results and limits: Sustained-remission patients were sampled at different times than progressing patients were. Patients showed higher baseline clonality than age-matched healthy donors, and it tracked circulating CD8+ T-cell counts.

As concerns this clone: What it binds is not known.

The junction had 7 bases not matched to a gene; V was cut back by 7 bases and J by 6 bases. The CDR3 spans 13 residues. From germline, CDR1 is SNHLY and CDR2 FYNNEI. Target depth was 1 in 200,000 to 1 in 1 million T cells, about 10x per clonotype. Clones were read by immunoSEQ multiplex PCR, and TCRdb kept only the in-frame ones, dropping some. Among about 68,000 clones listed, about 63% were seen once. The chain uses TRBV2 and TRBJ2-7; 9 positions match TRBD1. The starting material was PBMCs, obtained after 12 months of ibrutinib treatment. The sequence derives from a human donor with chronic lymphocytic leukemia. CDR3 protein: CASNTGTGFEQYF. The CDR3 DNA reads TGTGCCAGCAATACAGGGACAGGGTTCGAGCAGTACTTC. Full variable domain (outside the CDR3, taken from reference TRBV2 and TRBJ2-7): EPEVTQTPSHQVTQMGQEVILRCVPISNHLYFYWYRQILGQKVEFLVSFYNNEISEKSEIFDDQFSVERPDGSNFTLKIRSTKLEDSAMYFCASNTGTGFEQYFGPGTRLTVT.